This entry concerns a single T cell receptor (beta chain). Its target is not known. TCRdb's table, derived via immunoSEQ multiplex PCR, lists solely in-frame clones and lacks some. The sample records 59,000 or so clones, 87% being singletons. This entry is derived from a study of OX40 agonist ivuxolimab in advanced cancers. Study-level points and caveats: CD8+ T cells averaged more expanded clones than CD4+.

The sample in question was CD4+ or CD8+ T cells sorted from blood, obtained in a trial of the OX40 agonist ivuxolimab. This clonotype was obtained from an adult with an advanced solid tumor such as melanoma, head and neck, liver or kidney cancer.

CDR3: CASSQKGAGGPVSSTDTQYF. Written as DNA, the CDR3 is TGCGCCAGCAGCCAAAAAGGGGCGGGAGGGCCGGTTTCGAGCACAGATACGCAGTATTTT. The J gene is TRBJ2-3, the V gene TRBV4-1; 9 bases line up with TRBD2. The CDR3 totals 20 residues. The germline gives CDR1 MGHRA, CDR2 YSYEKL. V dropped 2 bases and J dropped 0; count of bases not matched to a gene: 15.